This TCR beta chain emerged from a study of T cells expressing NK-cell markers. Study-wide context: One of eight sequenced donors was HCMV-seronegative; the other seven were seropositive.

The germline V gene encodes CDR1 KGHSH and CDR2 LQKENI. The CDR3 covers 13 residues. Reprocessing the 5' RACE reads, TCRdb reports a single entry for every CDR3 protein and omits DNA. Its table lists tens of thousands of distinct CDR3 sequences. Source material: blood T cells: a sorted CD56 or NKG2C T cell subset, CD4+ or CD8+ T cells, or bulk PBMC T cells (not recorded which). The gene calls are TRBV18 and TRBJ2-4; TCRdb's D gene call, TRBD1, goes unchecked for lack of DNA. The origin of this receptor is a woman between 18 and 75 years old in good health. The CDR3 protein is CASSPGQENIQYF.